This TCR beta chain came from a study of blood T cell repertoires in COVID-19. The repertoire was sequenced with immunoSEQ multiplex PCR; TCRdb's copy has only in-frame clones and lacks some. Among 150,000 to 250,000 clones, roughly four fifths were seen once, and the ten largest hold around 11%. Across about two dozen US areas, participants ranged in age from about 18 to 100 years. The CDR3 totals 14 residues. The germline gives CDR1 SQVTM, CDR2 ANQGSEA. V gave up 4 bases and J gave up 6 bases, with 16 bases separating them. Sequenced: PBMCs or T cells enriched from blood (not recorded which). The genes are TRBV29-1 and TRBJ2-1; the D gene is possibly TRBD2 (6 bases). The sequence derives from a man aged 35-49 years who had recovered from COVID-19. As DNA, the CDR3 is TGCAGCGTTGCGGACTACCGGAGACCCAATGAGCAGTTCTTC. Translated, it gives CSVADYRRPNEQFF.